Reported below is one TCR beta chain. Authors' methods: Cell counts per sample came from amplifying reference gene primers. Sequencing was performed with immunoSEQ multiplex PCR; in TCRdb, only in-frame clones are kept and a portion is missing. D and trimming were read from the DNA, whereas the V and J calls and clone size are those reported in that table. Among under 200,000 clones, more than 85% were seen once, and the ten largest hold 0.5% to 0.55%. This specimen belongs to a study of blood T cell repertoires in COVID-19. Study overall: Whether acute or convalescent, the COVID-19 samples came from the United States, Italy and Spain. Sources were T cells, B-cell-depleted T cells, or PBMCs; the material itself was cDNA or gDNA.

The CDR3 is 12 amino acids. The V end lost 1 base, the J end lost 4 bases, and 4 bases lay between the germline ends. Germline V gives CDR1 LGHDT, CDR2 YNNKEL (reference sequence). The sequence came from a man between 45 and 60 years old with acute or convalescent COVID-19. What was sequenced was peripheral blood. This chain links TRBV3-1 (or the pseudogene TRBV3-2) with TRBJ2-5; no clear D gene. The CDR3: CASSQGPETQYF. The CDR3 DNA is TGTGCCAGCAGCCAAGGGCCAGAGACCCAGTACTTC.